This T cell receptor beta chain was sequenced during a study of Tregs in tolerant kidney transplant recipients (dated by TCRdb to the late 2010s). Some background on the complete study: The transplants used related donors along with nonmyeloablative bone marrow transplantation, and in the human trials mixed chimerism was transient. The study used TCRbeta sequencing to identify donor-specific regulatory T cells before combined kidney and bone marrow transplantation, then tracked those cells after transplant. Results and caveats for the whole study, not just this receptor: Expanding Tregs with activated donor B cells appeared to identify the most biologically relevant and donor-specific TCRbeta repertoire. Donor-specific Treg expansion was found to exceed global Treg expansion in tolerant patients, suggesting antigen-driven rather than nonspecific expansion. The study was constrained by small patient numbers, and validation of the findings is required in larger populations and under other immunosuppression protocols. Because the PCR primers were changed over time for some patients, nucleotide-level comparison could not be performed across the samples from those patients. Although technical replication error seemed to be minimal, the question of biological reproducibility was not addressed directly.

Per the germline V gene, MNHNS is the CDR1 and SASEGT is the CDR2. The junction shows trimming of 6 bases on V and 4 bases on J, and the gene matches do not reach 6 bases of it. Taken from cysteine to phenylalanine, the CDR3 has 14 residues. The entry retains the CDR3 DNA only, 42 bases that are in frame from base 1. Read against the paper, the sample's time point label means: blood sample drawn before combined kidney and bone marrow transplant. Unstimulated Tregs (CD4+CD25+CD127-), CD4+ non-Tregs (CD4+CD25-), CD4 and CD8 cells were FACS-sorted from thawed PBMCs. Patients were several combined kidney and bone marrow transplant recipients from the ITN036ST trial, and only these trial subjects had samples available. Healthy control blood was processed to PBMCs with a Ficoll density gradient and then cryopreserved, whereas patient PBMCs were collected both before and after transplant. In regard to this clone: Its antigen remains unidentified. One base away there is no much larger clone; base qualities are not given.

For TCRbeta CDR3 sequencing, genomic DNA was extracted from sorted cells using the QIAGEN DNeasy Blood and Tissue Kit. Through immunoSEQ, high-throughput TCRbeta CDR3 sequencing was done commercially, including PCR amplification with internal controls and bias correction. Processing in the source paper ran as follows. Unique productive TCRbeta sequences were defined by CDR3 nucleotide sequence when primers matched and otherwise by CDR3 amino acid sequence together with Vbeta and Jbeta genes. Sorting error was corrected by removing sequences shared between sorted populations at a frequency ratio of 2:1 or less, and the remaining shared sequences were assigned to the higher population. A sequence was defined as donor-reactive if the sequence was expanded at least 5-fold in CFSE-low cells compared with unstimulated cells and had a frequency of at least 0.01% in CFSE-low cells. Repertoire divergence was quantified by Jensen-Shannon divergence using the top 100 TCRbeta sequences ranked by frequency. For samples with multiple sequencing runs, sorting error was corrected separately for each run before the runs were pooled. What TCRdb holds here is the immuneACCESS table cut down to in-frame rearrangements. Part of the clones is not present; checked against another copy, under half of the missing clones reflect an unresolved V gene, and the others are unexplained. The V and J calls and clone size come from that table; D and trimming were worked out from the DNA. The sample data list approximately 100,000 clones, and under 95% of these were observed just once. Of the sample, 0.46% falls within the top ten clones.

This receptor was identified in a human donor who received a combined kidney and bone marrow transplant. Specimen: CD4+ T cells from blood, collected before the transplant. The rearrangement combines TRBV6-1 with TRBJ2-1, and TRBD1 aligns with 7 junction nucleotides. The CDR3 protein: CASSFTGQYNEQFF. DNA sequence: TGTGCCAGCAGCTTTACGGGACAGTACAATGAGCAGTTCTTC.